This T cell receptor (beta chain) was identified during a study of blood T cell repertoires in COVID-19. In assigning cohorts, the study relied on participant-reported clinical history. Germline trimming cut 6 bases from V and 7 bases from J; bases unmatched to any gene: 11. Germline loops: CDR1 ENHRY, CDR2 SYGVKD. CDR3 length: 15 amino acids. Profiled with immunoSEQ multiplex PCR; TCRdb holds only in-frame clones, not every one. The table shows about 480,000 clones, with 88% occurring only once. The chain uses TRBV10-3 and TRBJ2-3; 9 bases are a match to TRBD2. The source material was PBMCs or T cells enriched from blood (not recorded which). The origin of this receptor is a woman in her thirties or forties who had recovered from COVID-19. The CDR3 bases are TGTGCCATCAGCAATGGAATAGCGGGAGCCTATACGCAGTATTTT. This gives the protein CAISNGIAGAYTQYF.